Following are 19 T cell receptor beta chains from one sample sequenced in a study of T cell repertoires and Cas9 in healthy adults. The method was immunoSEQ multiplex PCR; TCRdb's version includes in-frame clones alone and lacks a portion of them. The data show about 22,000 clones, roughly nine tenths seen once. Sequenced input: CD4+ effector T cells (CD127+, CD25-, CD137-, CD154-) from PBMCs; culture status not recorded. Receptor source: a human donor in good health.

With regard to this clone: The sample has other DNA sequences that encode this CDR3 too. The chain employs TRBV5-6 and TRBJ1-1; no clear D gene. The V end lost 3 bases, the J end lost 8 bases, and 11 bases lay between the germline ends. Per germline, CDR1 SGHDT and CDR2 YYEEEE. The CDR3 extends over 12 amino acids. The CDR3 here is CASSSGQKEAFF. Here the CDR3 DNA reads TGTGCCAGCAGCTCCGGGCAGAAGGAAGCTTTCTTT.

CDR3 in DNA: TGTGCCAGCAGCAACCCATTCCGGGCTGGCGAAAAACTGTTTTTT. It translates to CASSNPFRAGEKLFF. V gene TRBV7-6 combines with J gene TRBJ1-4, with D hard to call. V was clipped by 5 bases and J by 8 bases, with 18 bases between them. This CDR3 has 15 residues. Germline CDR1 and CDR2: SGHVS and FNYEAQ.

The rearrangement uses TRBV5-4 and TRBJ1-1; a weak D match, TRBD1 (6 bases). The CDR3 covers 14 residues. The V end lost 9 bases, the J end lost 4 bases, and 19 bases lay between the germline ends. Germline CDR1 is SGHNT and CDR2 is YYREEE (reference sequence). CDR3 sequence (DNA): TGTGCCACCTATAAGACAGGTTTGGGCACTGAAGCTTTCTTT. It yields the protein CATYKTGLGTEAFF.

This clone was counted a single time. The CDR3 DNA sequence: TGTGCCAGCAGCCCGGACTCTGGAAACACCATATATTTT. Translated, it gives CASSPDSGNTIYF. The V gene is TRBV9, the J gene TRBJ1-3; D uncertain. V lost 4 bases and J lost 0, with 5 bases in between. Germline V lookup: CDR1 SGDLS, CDR2 YYNGEE. The CDR3 length is 13 residues.

This chain links TRBV2 with TRBJ2-7; TRBD1 matches at 7 bases. CDR3 size: 13 residues. Germline V gives CDR1 SNHLY, CDR2 FYNNEI. V shed 8 bases, J shed 3 bases, and the junction held 7 bases outside the gene matches. CDR3 region: CASRRQGGYEQYF. The CDR3 DNA follows: TGTGCCAGCCGCCGACAGGGCGGCTACGAGCAGTACTTC.

The rearrangement joins TRBV28 to TRBJ2-5; perhaps TRBD1 as D (7 bases). Germline CDR1 MDHEN, CDR2 SYDVKM. The CDR3 spans 12 residues. V was clipped by 6 bases and J by 9 bases, with 14 bases between them. The CDR3 reads CASRGTGEAQYF. The CDR3 DNA is TGTGCCAGCAGGGGTACAGGGGAGGCCCAGTACTTC.

This clone was recorded once. The CDR3 DNA sequence: TGTGCCAGCAGCTTGTCTCGAGTCAATGAGCAGTTCTTC. Its protein is CASSLSRVNEQFF. The J gene is TRBJ2-1, the V gene TRBV7-2; D is unresolved. The CDR3 loop spans 13 amino acids. Germline V gene data show CDR1 as SGHTA and CDR2 as FQGNSA. Trimming took off 3 bases at V and 6 bases at J, with 9 bases between the two ends.

In this sample, this clone turned up once. The rearrangement joins TRBV6-6 to TRBJ2-5, with 10 bases fitting TRBD2. With 7 bases clipped from V and 4 bases from J, the junction kept 9 bases outside the gene matches. The CDR3 length is 15 residues. The germline gives CDR1 MNHNY, CDR2 SVGAGI (reference sequence). The CDR3 here is CASTLSGGALETQYF. In nucleotides, the CDR3 is TGTGCCAGCACCCTGAGCGGGGGGGCCTTAGAGACCCAGTACTTC.

The V and J genes are TRBV5-1 and TRBJ1-1, with a possible D match to TRBD1 (6 bases). This CDR3 has 15 residues. V shed 0 bases and J shed 2 bases, with 11 bases lying between them. In germline, CDR1 is SGHRS, CDR2 YFSETQ. The DNA of the CDR3 is TGCGCCAGCAGCTTGGTGACAGGACCTAACACTGAAGCTTTCTTT. The encoded protein is CASSLVTGPNTEAFF.

The chain carries TRBV4-3 and TRBJ2-2; D remains unclear. The CDR3 runs 15 residues. Germline V lookup: CDR1 LGHNA, CDR2 YSLEER. The V end was cut by 0 bases, the J end by 1 base, with 6 bases between. CDR3 residues: CASSQDRLNTGELFF. CDR3 nucleotides: TGCGCCAGCAGCCAAGACAGGTTGAACACCGGGGAGCTGTTTTTT.

This clone has more than one count but fewer than ten. The V call is TRBV28, the J call TRBJ2-3; D is perhaps TRBD1 (5 bases). The CDR3 spans 13 residues. Germline lookup yields CDR1 MDHEN and CDR2 SYDVKM. V lost 8 bases to trimming and J lost 0 bases, with 9 bases between them. CDR3 DNA: TGTGCCAGCGTGACAGCTAGCACAGATACGCAGTATTTT. Its protein is CASVTASTDTQYF. Drawing the rest from reference TRBV28 and TRBJ2-3, the complete variable domain is DVKVTQSSRYLVKRTGEKVFLECVQDMDHENMFWYRQDPGLGLRLIYFSYDVKMKEKGDIPEGYSVSREKKERFSLILESASTNQTSMYLCASVTASTDTQYFGPGTRLTVL.

The gene calls are TRBV9 and TRBJ2-1, with D perhaps matching TRBD2 (5 bases). CDR3 length: 13 amino acids. Trimming took 3 bases from V and 7 from J, leaving 11 bases between them. In germline, CDR1 is SGDLS, CDR2 YYNGEE. Here the CDR3 reads CASSGPLANEQFF. CDR3 DNA: TGTGCCAGCAGCGGACCTCTAGCTAATGAGCAGTTCTTC.

The chain uses TRBV28 and TRBJ2-7; maybe TRBD1 (5 bases). CDR1 and CDR2 from the germline V gene are MDHEN and SYDVKM. The CDR3 runs to 14 residues. The germline V and J ends were trimmed by 6 bases and 7 bases, with 19 bases remaining between them. In DNA, the CDR3 is TGTGCCAGCAGCCCTGACAGTGTAGTGTGGGAGCAGTACTTC. This codes for CASSPDSVVWEQYF.

With respect to this clone: A junction boundary mismatches the germline segment, possibly from a read error. This chain joins TRBV28 and TRBJ1-6; 7 positions match TRBD1. The CDR3 contains 16 residues. CDR1 MDHEN and CDR2 SYDVKM come from the germline V gene. The CDR3 loop is CASSPTVGGYYSPLHF. The CDR3 nucleotides read TGTGCCAGCAGTCCGACGGTAGGGGGCTATTATTCACCCCTCCACTTT.

The CDR3 sequence is CASSQGTLNTEAFF. In nucleotides, the CDR3 is TGTGCCAGCAGCCAAGGGACACTGAACACTGAAGCTTTCTTT. The chain recombines TRBV14 with TRBJ1-1, with D possibly matching TRBD1 (5 bases). Germline CDR1 is SGHDN and CDR2 is FVKESK. The CDR3 contains 14 residues. V dropped 1 base and J dropped 0 bases, with 6 bases sitting between them.

The chain recombines TRBV18 with TRBJ2-7; D ambiguous. Trimming removed 1 base from V and 6 bases from J, with 13 bases in between. Germline CDR1 KGHSH, CDR2 LQKENI. CDR3 size: 14 residues. The CDR3 reads CASSPQLASAEQYF. The CDR3, as DNA: TGTGCCAGCTCACCACAGTTAGCAAGCGCCGAGCAGTACTTC.

J is TRBJ1-4 and V is TRBV6-5; D remains unclear. CDR3 length: 14 residues. V lost 5 bases and J 7 bases, leaving 14 bases between the germline ends. Per the germline V gene, CDR1 is MNHEY and CDR2 is SVGAGI. The CDR3 region is CASSGRGWSEKLFF. DNA of the CDR3: TGTGCCAGCAGTGGCCGGGGATGGAGTGAAAAACTGTTTTTT.

The chain has TRBV5-5 and TRBJ2-5; D is possibly TRBD2 (5 bases). Germline-derived CDR1 and CDR2 are SGHKS and YYEKEE (reference sequence). The CDR3 spans 13 residues. Trimming removed 4 bases from V and 2 bases from J, with 9 bases in between. The CDR3 loop reads CASSRDLQETQYF. CDR3 in DNA: TGTGCCAGCAGCCGGGATCTGCAAGAGACCCAGTACTTC.

This chain uses TRBV19 with TRBJ2-2; weak D call: TRBD1 (6 bases). Trimming cost V 10 bases and J 0 bases, with 12 bases left between them. The V gene's germline CDR1 is LNHDA and CDR2 SQIVND (reference sequence). The CDR3 has 14 residues. Written as DNA, the CDR3 is TGTGCCACGCGACAGGCCGCGAACACCGGGGAGCTGTTTTTT. Its translation: CATRQAANTGELFF.